The clone carrying this TCR beta chain was seen more than once but under ten times. Its target is unknown. Alongside a J-beta primer mix, a sample-barcoded 5' primer served in a second PCR lasting about 7 to 12 cycles. TCRdb processed the 5' RACE reads anew with MiXCR; each CDR3 protein has one entry. The sample consists of fewer than 2 million distinct CDR3 sequences, about two fifths of them appearing once. The sample belongs to a study of blood T cells in healthy people across ages. Germline lookup yields CDR1 SGHTA and CDR2 FQGTGA. There are 16 residues in the CDR3. The V end lost 5 bases, the J end lost 4 bases, and 15 bases lay between the germline ends. Study findings and constraints: CMV status of donors was unknown, possibly confounding expanded clonotype changes.

The source of this sequence is a human donor in good health. Sequencing used blood. This sequence joins TRBV7-3 and TRBJ2-6, with D perhaps matching TRBD2 (7 bases). CDR3 sequence reads: CASSPRGAQGANVLTF. CDR3 sequence (DNA): TGTGCCAGCAGCCCTCGGGGGGCGCAAGGGGCCAACGTCCTGACTTTC. Full variable domain (missing parts from reference TRBV7-3 and TRBJ2-6): GAGVSQTPSNKVTEKGKYVELRCDPISGHTALYWYRQSLGQGPEFLIYFQGTGAADDSGLPNDRFFAVRPEGSVSTLKIQRTERGDSAVYLCASSPRGAQGANVLTFGAGSRLTVL.